This T cell receptor beta chain is from a study of blood T cell repertoires in COVID-19. Turning to the study itself: Sites in the United States, Italy and Spain provided acute and convalescent COVID-19 samples. Sample material is recorded as cDNA or gDNA derived from T cells, B-cell-depleted T cells, or PBMCs.

The CDR3 runs 15 residues. V lost 4 bases, J lost 1 base, and 13 bases lay in between. The germline V gene has CDR1 SGHRS and CDR2 YFSETQ. Libraries were prepared by immunoSEQ multiplex PCR; TCRdb keeps only in-frame clonotypes and omits some of them. The top ten hold 13% to 15% of the sample, which has 37,000 or so clones, around four fifths seen once. Sequencing used peripheral blood. The TCR comes from a human donor in a cohort sampled during active COVID-19. This chain uses TRBV5-1 with TRBJ2-3; possibly TRBD2 for D (6 bases). In nucleotides, the CDR3 is TGCGCCAGCAGCAACGGGGAGGTTCGCACAGATACGCAGTATTTT. Translation gives CASSNGEVRTDTQYF.